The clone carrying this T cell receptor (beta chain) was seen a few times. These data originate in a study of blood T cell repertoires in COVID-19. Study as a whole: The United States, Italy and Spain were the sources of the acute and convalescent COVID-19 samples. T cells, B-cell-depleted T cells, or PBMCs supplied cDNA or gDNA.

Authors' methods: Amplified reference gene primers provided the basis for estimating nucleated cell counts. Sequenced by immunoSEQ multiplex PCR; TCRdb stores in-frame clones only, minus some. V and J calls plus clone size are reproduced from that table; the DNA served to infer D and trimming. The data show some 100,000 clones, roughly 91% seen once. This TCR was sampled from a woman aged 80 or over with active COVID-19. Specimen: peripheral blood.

As DNA, the CDR3 is TGTGCCAGCAGCTTAGGGGTTCCCTGGACTAGCGGGAGTCCCTACGAGCAGTACTTC. Its translation is CASSLGVPWTSGSPYEQYF. This chain connects TRBV7-8 to TRBJ2-7; 13 bases map to TRBD2. The junction had 11 bases not matched to a gene; V was cut back by 1 base and J by 2 bases. Germline CDR1 and CDR2: SGHVS and FQNEAQ. This CDR3 spans 19 amino acids.